Sequencing of this TCR beta chain was carried out in a study of T-cell reconstitution after alpha-beta-depleted transplantation in children. For TCRbeta, the library was prepared with unique molecular identifiers. From the PCR reads, TCRdb called clonotypes with MiXCR, one entry per CDR3 protein. The data show approximately 520,000 distinct CDR3 sequences, over 10% seen once. This clonotype has only a few counts. Antigen: not known. The study's findings and limits: When one year had passed after transplant, most T-cell counts and diversity came from newly produced T cells.

CDR1 and CDR2 from the germline V gene are SGHTA and FQGNSA. Losses at the gene ends were 0 bases for V and 0 bases for J; bases not matched to a gene: 8. The CDR3 is 18 residues long. The rearrangement uses TRBV7-2 and TRBJ1-2; TRBD1 agrees at 9 bases. The source was PBMCs, mostly from graft donor cells, collected 180 days after TCRalphabeta/CD19-depleted stem cell transplant. This sequence originates from a female patient between 2 and 15 years old who had a stem cell transplant for aplastic anemia, so the T cells may come from the graft donor. This CDR3 is CASSLAGTGLNTNYGYTF. CDR3 DNA sequence: TGTGCCAGCAGCTTAGCTGGGACAGGGCTTAATACTAACTATGGCTACACCTTC. The full variable domain, completed using reference TRBV7-2 and TRBJ1-2, is GAGVSQSPSNKVTEKGKDVELRCDPISGHTALYWYRQSLGQGLEFLIYFQGNSAPDKSGLPSDRFSAERTGGSVSTLTIQRTQQEDSAVYLCASSLAGTGLNTNYGYTFGSGTRLTVV.